These T cell receptor beta chains were read from a single sample in a study of blood T cell repertoires in COVID-19. TCRdb's table, derived via immunoSEQ multiplex PCR, lists solely in-frame clones and lacks some. The sample includes some 150,000 clones, about nine tenths of them seen just once. Sequencing was performed on peripheral blood. These receptors all stem from a middle-aged man who had recovered from COVID-19. CDR3s include the opening cysteine and the closing phenylalanine or tryptophan. A D gene is named only where the DNA matches it firmly. Size tells how often a clone was seen (once, few, many) or the class of an expanded clone, and some rows leave it out.

clone_size j_call d_call v_call cdr3_aa cdr3_nt
few TRBJ1-1 TRBD1 TRBV7-9 CASSLDQGATEAFF TGTGCCAGCAGCTTAGATCAGGGGGCCACTGAAGCTTTCTTT
- TRBJ2-7 TRBD1 TRBV6-2/TRBV6-3 CASSYEGPGGGFSYEQYF TGTGCCAGCAGTTATGAGGGTCCAGGGGGCGGATTCTCCTACGAGCAGTACTTC
- TRBJ1-6 TRBD1 TRBV6-5 CASRGGQGNSPLHF TGTGCCAGCAGGGGGGGACAGGGTAATTCACCCCTCCACTTT
- TRBJ2-3 - TRBV2 CASSERGTSTDTQYF TGTGCCAGCAGTGAACGAGGGACTAGCACAGATACGCAGTATTTT
- TRBJ1-6 - TRBV9 CASSVEAWAAYNSPLHF TGTGCCAGCAGCGTAGAAGCCTGGGCCGCCTATAATTCACCCCTCCACTTT
once TRBJ1-6 - TRBV7-8 CASSLHDNNNSPLHF TGTGCCAGCAGCTTACACGACAATAATAATTCACCCCTCCACTTT
- TRBJ1-2 TRBD1 TRBV27 CASSFTGTVYGYTF TGTGCCAGCAGTTTCACCGGGACAGTCTATGGCTACACCTTC
- TRBJ1-4 TRBD1 TRBV6-2/TRBV6-3 CASSRPGQTMEKLFF TGTGCCAGCAGTCGACCGGGACAGACGATGGAAAAACTGTTTTTT
- TRBJ2-1 TRBD2 TRBV7-6 CASSDGSGGNEQFF TGTGCCAGCAGCGACGGAAGCGGGGGCAATGAGCAGTTCTTC
- TRBJ1-1 TRBD1 TRBV6-5 CASSYSGQGASTEAFF TGTGCCAGCAGTTACTCCGGGCAGGGGGCGAGCACTGAAGCTTTCTTT
once TRBJ1-1 TRBD1 TRBV5-5 CASSLVQGAATEAFF TGTGCCAGCAGCTTGGTTCAGGGGGCGGCCACTGAAGCTTTCTTT
- TRBJ2-7 TRBD1 TRBV18 CASSAMRTGGTYEQYF TGTGCCAGCTCAGCTATGCGGACAGGGGGTACCTACGAGCAGTACTTC
few TRBJ2-7 TRBD1 TRBV28 CASSSATGSYEQYF TGTGCCAGCAGTTCGGCGACAGGGTCCTACGAGCAGTACTTC
once TRBJ2-7 - TRBV6-2/TRBV6-3 CASSRGHSSYEQYF TGTGCCAGCAGTAGGGGACACTCCTCCTACGAGCAGTACTTC
- TRBJ1-2 TRBD1 TRBV19 CASSIVPRKTGGVEYGYTF TGTGCCAGTAGTATTGTCCCCCGTAAAACAGGGGGCGTTGAATATGGCTACACCTTC
- TRBJ2-2 - TRBV7-2 CASSLVRGTGELFF TGTGCCAGCAGCCTTGTTAGGGGAACCGGGGAGCTGTTTTTT
many TRBJ1-1 - TRBV6-2/TRBV6-3 CASSYSMGHEAKNTEAFF TGTGCCAGCAGTTACTCGATGGGACACGAAGCCAAGAACACTGAAGCTTTCTTT
- TRBJ1-6 TRBD1 TRBV6-2/TRBV6-3 CASSYSSTGGYNSPLHF TGTGCCAGCAGTTACTCGTCGACAGGGGGCTATAATTCACCCCTCCACTTT
- TRBJ1-1 - TRBV5-6 CASSYRGEAFF TGTGCCAGCAGCTATCGGGGTGAAGCTTTCTTT
- TRBJ2-7 TRBD2 TRBV11-2 CASSLIAGGNYEQYF TGTGCCAGCAGCTTGATAGCGGGGGGTAACTACGAGCAGTACTTC
- TRBJ1-2 - TRBV6-6 CASSYPGSGEDGYTF TGTGCCAGCAGTTACCCGGGGTCGGGGGAGGATGGCTACACCTTC
- TRBJ2-5 - TRBV11-3 CASSLGGNQETQYF TGTGCCAGCAGCTTAGGAGGGAACCAAGAGACCCAGTACTTC
- TRBJ2-7 TRBD1 TRBV19 CASTTRQGAGEQYF TGTGCCAGTACTACGAGACAGGGGGCGGGCGAGCAGTACTTC
- TRBJ2-1 - TRBV19 CASSTHRGEQFF TGTGCCAGTAGTACGCACCGAGGTGAGCAGTTCTTC
- TRBJ2-2 TRBD2 TRBV7-2 CASSWYGTSVTGELFF TGTGCCAGCAGCTGGTACGGGACTAGCGTCACCGGGGAGCTGTTTTTT
- TRBJ2-1 TRBD2 TRBV27 CASSLKTRGLGEQFF TGTGCCAGCAGTTTAAAGACGAGGGGACTAGGTGAGCAGTTCTTC
- TRBJ2-1 - TRBV11-3 CASSPRTNSTYNEQFF TGTGCCAGCAGCCCCCGGACTAACTCGACTTACAATGAGCAGTTCTTC
- TRBJ2-1 - TRBV6-2/TRBV6-3 CASSGLSSYNEQFF TGTGCCAGCAGTGGTCTAAGCTCCTACAATGAGCAGTTCTTC
- TRBJ1-4 - TRBV5-1 CASSLQTNEKLFF TGCGCCAGCAGCTTACAGACTAATGAAAAACTGTTTTTT
- TRBJ2-5 - TRBV7-2 CASTPLGTSSAKTQYF TGTGCCAGCACCCCTCTGGGAACTTCTAGCGCTAAGACCCAGTACTTC
- TRBJ1-2 TRBD1 TRBV11-3 CASSLSARGQAKVYGYTF TGTGCCAGCAGTCTTTCGGCTCGGGGACAGGCTAAGGTCTATGGCTACACCTTC
- TRBJ1-2 TRBD1 TRBV7-2 CASSFGQGAVYGYTF TGTGCCAGCAGCTTCGGACAGGGGGCAGTCTATGGCTACACCTTC
- TRBJ2-5 - TRBV7-2 CASSAQAIETQYF TGTGCCAGCAGCGCGCAGGCAATCGAGACCCAGTACTTC
- TRBJ2-2 - TRBV11-2 CASSSPTGFPGELFF TGTGCCAGCAGCTCACCTACAGGGTTTCCCGGGGAGCTGTTTTTT
- TRBJ2-1 TRBD2 TRBV4-1 CASSQDRVAGERNEQFF TGCGCCAGCAGCCAAGATCGGGTAGCGGGGGAACGCAATGAGCAGTTCTTC
- TRBJ2-1 - TRBV20-1 CSARGSNEQFF TGCAGTGCTAGAGGTAGCAATGAGCAGTTCTTC
- TRBJ1-4 - TRBV6-1 CASSEAPAAREKLFF TGTGCCAGCAGTGAAGCTCCGGCCGCGAGGGAAAAACTGTTTTTT